Reported below is one T cell receptor (beta chain). Here immunoSEQ multiplex PCR was the method, and the copy in TCRdb shows in-frame clones only, minus some. Of roughly 57,000 clones in the sample, 80% are singletons; the top ten hold 15% to 25%. The data are from a study of blood T cell repertoires in COVID-19. At the level of the study: COVID-19 samples collected from the United States, Italy and Spain covered acute and convalescent phases.

This CDR3 is built from 18 residues. V lost 1 base, J lost 0 bases, and 17 bases lay in between. The V gene's germline CDR1 is SEHNR and CDR2 FQNEAQ (reference sequence). The genes are TRBV7-9 and TRBJ2-3; unclear D gene. The sequence derives from a man aged 25 to 40 with COVID-19, enrolled during active disease. Material: peripheral blood. CDR3 sequence: CASSLVVATQSSTDTQYF. CDR3 DNA sequence: TGTGCCAGCAGCTTAGTTGTAGCAACCCAATCTAGCACAGATACGCAGTATTTT.